This T cell receptor (beta chain) was sequenced in a study of OX40 agonist ivuxolimab in advanced cancers. About this clone itself: The antigen is unknown.

Notes on the study in general: The study observed clonal expansion of CD4+ and CD8+ blood T cells by week 6 at 0.1 to 3.0 mg/kg.

The assay was immunoSEQ multiplex PCR, and TCRdb's table has in-frame clones only and misses some. The sample carries approximately 89,000 clones, approximately 90% recorded once. The starting material was CD4+ or CD8+ T cells sorted from blood, obtained in a trial of the OX40 agonist ivuxolimab. This TCR was recovered from an adult with an advanced solid tumor such as melanoma, head and neck, liver or kidney cancer.

The CDR3 coding sequence is TGTGCCAGCAGCTTCCATAGCCAGGGGAACACCGGGGAGCTGTTTTTT. It encodes CASSFHSQGNTGELFF. The chain is built from TRBV7-9 and TRBJ2-2; D is possibly TRBD1 (5 bases). The CDR3 consists of 16 residues. V gave up 3 bases and J gave up 1 base, with 12 bases separating them. Germline-derived CDR1 and CDR2 are SEHNR and FQNEAQ (reference sequence). Combining the CDR3 with reference TRBV7-9 and TRBJ2-2 gives the whole variable domain DTGVSQNPRHKITKRGQNVTFRCDPISEHNRLYWYRQTLGQGPEFLTYFQNEAQLEKSRLLSDRFSAERPKGSFSTLEIQRTEQGDSAMYLCASSFHSQGNTGELFFGEGSRLTVL.